One and the same sample provided the 2 T cell receptor beta chains below, sequenced in a study of cytomegalovirus exposure and HLA in healthy donors. Researchers ran the PCR with 60 Vbeta and 13 Jbeta primers. The data were produced by immunoSEQ multiplex PCR, yet TCRdb's version contains in-frame clones alone and is incomplete. The sample comprises 95,000 to 150,000 clones, around 85% of which are singletons, and 2.1% rests with the top ten. Source material: PBMCs. Receptors were obtained from a man aged 30-40 years in good health and CMV-seronegative.

The rearrangement links TRBV6-6 to TRBJ1-5; D ambiguous. V dropped 6 bases and J dropped 5 bases, with 17 bases sitting between them. The V gene's germline CDR1 is MNHNY and CDR2 SVGAGI (reference sequence). The CDR3 runs to 15 residues. The CDR3, as DNA: TGTGCCAGCAGCCCTCAGACGGGGAACGATCAGCCCCAGCATTTT. Translating gives CASSPQTGNDQPQHF.

This chain joins TRBV6-1 and TRBJ1-5; 10 bases fit TRBD1. J lost 6 bases, V lost 4 bases, and 6 bases had no gene match. The CDR3 runs to 15 residues. In germline, CDR1 is MNHNS, CDR2 SASEGT. The CDR3 here is CASSGRQGAGQPQHF. The CDR3, as DNA: TGTGCCAGCAGTGGTAGACAGGGGGCCGGTCAGCCCCAGCATTTT.